This T cell receptor beta chain was obtained from a study of high-grade serous ovarian cancer treatment subgroups. Study-level points and caveats: Different patients shared almost no repertoire; same-patient tumors shared about 0.1 to 0.8.

Tumor samples were obtained before definitive surgery or chemotherapy. Trimming cost V 3 bases and J 7 bases, with 21 bases left between them. Germline CDR1 SNHLY, CDR2 FYNNEI. The CDR3 is 17 amino acids. By proportion, this clone is large. What it binds is not known. Method: immunoSEQ multiplex PCR; TCRdb's copy keeps in-frame clones and lacks some. The table has fewer than 1,000 clones, about 70% seen once. The material sequenced was tumor tissue. The TCR comes from a human donor with high-grade serous ovarian cancer. The chain recombines TRBV2 with TRBJ2-2; perhaps TRBD2 as D (6 bases). CDR3 coding DNA: TGTGCCAGCAGTGAGGGGGAGGAGCGGGTCTTGATCGGGGAGCTGTTTTTT. Translating it yields CASSEGEERVLIGELFF. Complete variable domain (other parts from reference TRBV2 and TRBJ2-2): EPEVTQTPSHQVTQMGQEVILRCVPISNHLYFYWYRQILGQKVEFLVSFYNNEISEKSEIFDDQFSVERPDGSNFTLKIRSTKLEDSAMYFCASSEGEERVLIGELFFGEGSRLTVL.